These 18 T cell receptor beta chains originate from one sample sequenced in a study of OX40 agonist ivuxolimab in advanced cancers. Some clones are missing from TCRdb's copy, which holds only in-frame ones; the method was immunoSEQ multiplex PCR. The top ten clones hold approximately 0.6% of a sample with approximately 70,000 clones, around 88% of them seen once. The sequencing used CD4+ or CD8+ T cells sorted from blood, collected in a trial of the OX40 agonist ivuxolimab. Receptors originate from an adult with an advanced solid tumor such as melanoma, head and neck, liver or kidney cancer.

The rearrangement joins TRBV5-1 to TRBJ1-1; TRBD1 aligns across 7 bases. This CDR3 spans 14 amino acids. CDR1 SGHRS and CDR2 YFSETQ come from the germline V gene. With 4 bases clipped from V and 2 bases from J, the junction kept 5 bases outside the gene matches. This CDR3 is CASSLDRANTEAFF. The DNA for the CDR3 is TGCGCCAGCAGCCTAGACAGGGCCAACACTGAAGCTTTCTTT.

A word on this clone: A read error may produce the germline difference seen at one junction end. This chain uses TRBV7-8 with TRBJ2-7; D perhaps matches TRBD2 (5 bases). The length of the CDR3 is 12 residues. Germline V CDR1 and CDR2: SGHVS, FQNEAQ. The CDR3 loop reads CASSLARFGVNF. The CDR3, as DNA: TGTGCCAGCAGCTTAGCTAGGTTCGGGGTGAACTTC.

The rearrangement links TRBV2 to TRBJ1-5; 9 bases fit TRBD1. V shed 4 bases and J 2 bases; nucleotides not matched to a gene: 6. CDR1 is SNHLY, CDR2 FYNNEI, per germline. The CDR3 contains 16 residues. CDR3 nucleotide sequence: TGTGCCAGCAGTGGGGGCACAGGGGGCCGCAATCAGCCCCAGCATTTT. As protein: CASSGGTGGRNQPQHF.

V and J are TRBV2 and TRBJ1-1; D is unresolved. V was cut by 2 bases and J by 5 bases, with 6 bases left in between. CDR1 is SNHLY and CDR2 is FYNNEI in the germline V gene. The CDR3 has 12 amino acids. The CDR3 loop is CASSEQKTEAFF. The CDR3 DNA reads as TGTGCCAGCAGTGAACAGAAAACTGAAGCTTTCTTT.

The genes are TRBV11-2 and TRBJ2-2; no reliable D call. V was pared by 5 bases and J by 5 bases, with 9 bases between. Germline V gene data show CDR1 as SGHAT and CDR2 as FQNNGV. CDR3 length: 13 residues. The CDR3 DNA reads as TGTGCCAGCAGCCCCCGTTCGACCGGGGAGCTGTTTTTT. Its translation is CASSPRSTGELFF.

This chain joins TRBV4-1 and TRBJ1-3; 9 bases are shared with TRBD1. The V gene end was trimmed by 3 bases and the J gene end by 7 bases; junction bases not matched to a gene: 4. The CDR3 runs to 14 residues. From germline, CDR1 is MGHRA and CDR2 YSYEKL. CDR3 sequence: CASSQGTGTNTIYF. The CDR3 DNA sequence: TGCGCCAGCAGCCAGGGGACAGGGACGAACACCATATATTTT.

This clone was detected only once. V gene TRBV11-2 combines with J gene TRBJ2-1; D may be TRBD1 (7 bases). The CDR3 extends over 13 amino acids. Trimming cost V 0 bases and J 8 bases, with 8 bases left between them. Germline loops: CDR1 SGHAT, CDR2 FQNNGV. CDR3 in amino acids: CASSLDRGDEQFF. Here the CDR3 DNA reads TGTGCCAGCAGCTTAGACAGGGGGGATGAGCAGTTCTTC. The full variable domain, in which reference TRBV11-2 and TRBJ2-1 provide the parts outside the CDR3, is EAGVAQSPRYKIIEKRQSVAFWCNPISGHATLYWYQQILGQGPKLLIQFQNNGVVDDSQLPKDRFSAERLKGVDSTLKIQPAKLEDSAVYLCASSLDRGDEQFFGPGTRLTVL.

The chain links TRBV11-2 to TRBJ1-5; D gene ambiguous. V was clipped by 4 bases and J by 7 bases, with 11 bases between them. The V gene's germline CDR1 is SGHAT and CDR2 FQNNGV. This CDR3 spans 13 amino acids. CDR3 amino acids: CASSYAPGQPQHF. The DNA for the CDR3 is TGTGCCAGCAGCTACGCCCCGGGCCAGCCCCAGCATTTT.

The chain combines TRBV11-1 with TRBJ2-3; 9 bases agree with TRBD2. This CDR3 has 15 amino acids. Germline V gene data show CDR1 as SGHAT and CDR2 as FQDESV (reference sequence). Trimming took 3 bases from V and 2 from J; bases not matched to a gene: 3. CDR3 amino acids: CASSFSGGSTDTQYF. The CDR3 bases are TGTGCCAGCAGCTTTAGCGGGGGCTCCACAGATACGCAGTATTTT.

In the case of this clone: Other DNA sequences in this sample translate to the same CDR3. The chain has TRBV28 and TRBJ1-2; D is possibly TRBD1 (5 bases). Trimming removed 6 bases from V and 8 bases from J, with 19 bases in between. The CDR3 runs to 14 residues. From germline, CDR1 is MDHEN and CDR2 SYDVKM. The CDR3 coding sequence is TGTGCCAGCAGCACTACCGGGGGGACTGGGGGCTACACCTTC. It yields the protein CASSTTGGTGGYTF.

The chain recombines TRBV5-1 with TRBJ1-4; 9 bases map to TRBD1. Looked up from germline, CDR1 is SGHRS and CDR2 is YFSETQ. With 4 bases clipped from V and 7 bases from J, the junction kept 8 bases outside the gene matches. The CDR3 contains 15 residues. CDR3 region: CASSTLQGAGEKLFF. The CDR3 coding sequence is TGCGCCAGCAGCACTCTACAGGGGGCGGGTGAAAAACTGTTTTTT. The whole variable domain, filled in from reference TRBV5-1 and TRBJ1-4, reads KAGVTQTPRYLIKTRGQQVTLSCSPISGHRSVSWYQQTPGQGLQFLFEYFSETQRNKGNFPGRFSGRQFSNSRSEMNVSTLELGDSALYLCASSTLQGAGEKLFFGSGTQLSVL.

This clone was detected a few times. The chain combines TRBV19 with TRBJ2-2; perhaps TRBD2 as D (7 bases). The CDR3 consists of 17 residues. The V gene lost 6 bases and the J gene lost 1 base, with 18 bases spanning the gap. The germline CDR1 and CDR2 sequences are LNHDA and SQIVND (reference sequence). CDR3 sequence reads: CASRRGFLAGNTGELFF. The CDR3 nucleotides read TGTGCCAGTAGAAGGGGGTTCTTAGCGGGGAACACCGGGGAGCTGTTTTTT. Using reference TRBV19 and TRBJ2-2 for the parts outside the CDR3, the full variable domain is DGGITQSPKYLFRKEGQNVTLSCEQNLNHDAMYWYRQDPGQGLRLIYYSQIVNDFQKGDIAEGYSVSREKKESFPLTVTSAQKNPTAFYLCASRRGFLAGNTGELFFGEGSRLTVL.

The chain links TRBV13 to TRBJ2-1; 7 bases align to TRBD2. Per germline, CDR1 PRHDT and CDR2 FYEKMQ (reference sequence). This CDR3 is 13 amino acids long. With 4 bases clipped from V and 10 bases from J, the junction kept 7 bases outside the gene matches. CDR3 nucleotide sequence: TGTGCCAGCAGCTCTCAGCGGGGTCGGGAGCAGTTCTTC. This translates into CASSSQRGREQFF.

The CDR3 DNA follows: TGTGCCAGCAGCCCCGGGGACAGGGTGACATATGGCTACACCTTC. This codes for CASSPGDRVTYGYTF. The chain combines TRBV7-9 with TRBJ1-2, with 9 nucleotides matching TRBD1. The J segment lost 5 bases and the V segment lost 5 bases, leaving 9 bases of the junction unmatched. This CDR3 is built from 15 residues. Germline CDR1 and CDR2: SEHNR and FQNEAQ (reference sequence).

This chain connects TRBV19 to TRBJ1-1, with 9 bases identical to TRBD1. J lost 1 base, V lost 6 bases, and 9 bases had no gene match. The CDR3 length is 16 residues. Germline V gene sequence: CDR1 LNHDA, CDR2 SQIVND (reference sequence). The CDR3: CASRLPTGGENTEAFF. The DNA for the CDR3 is TGTGCCAGTAGGCTCCCGACAGGGGGAGAGAACACTGAAGCTTTCTTT.

V gene TRBV18 combines with J gene TRBJ1-3; 7 positions agree with TRBD1. From germline, CDR1 is KGHSH and CDR2 LQKENI. V dropped 5 bases and J dropped 0; count of bases not matched to a gene: 10. CDR3 length equals 17 residues. In nucleotides, the CDR3 is TGTGCCAGCTCAAAAACAGGGGATCGCTCCTCTGGAAACACCATATATTTT. As protein: CASSKTGDRSSGNTIYF.

CDR3 amino acids: CASSRTSGGIQETQYF. The CDR3 region has the DNA TGTGCCAGCAGCAGAACTAGCGGGGGGATCCAAGAGACCCAGTACTTC. This rearrangement joins TRBV7-8 to TRBJ2-5; 12 positions agree with TRBD2. The CDR3 consists of 16 residues. V lost 5 bases, J lost 1 base, and 5 bases stayed unmatched. Per the germline V gene, CDR1 is SGHVS and CDR2 is FQNEAQ.

The chain joins TRBV30 to TRBJ1-2, with D possibly being TRBD1 (6 bases). Germline V gives CDR1 GTSNPN, CDR2 SVGIG (reference sequence). The CDR3 has 16 amino acids. V was pared by 3 bases and J by 1 base, with 18 bases between. As DNA, the CDR3 is TGTGCCTGGAGCTTTGGGGGGGCAGACGGTAACTATGGCTACACCTTC. It codes for CAWSFGGADGNYGYTF.